The sequence of this T cell receptor (beta chain) was determined in a study of blood T cell repertoires in COVID-19. Recruits, aged roughly 18 to 89 years, lived in roughly 22 US areas. The study assigned cohorts using participant-reported clinical history. The protocol was immunoSEQ multiplex PCR, while the TCRdb copy is restricted to in-frame clones and leaves out a portion. The table has 500,000 or so clones, approximately 90% seen once; the top ten hold about 0.75%. Sequencing was performed on PBMCs or T cells enriched from blood (not recorded which). The sequence derives from a woman between 18 and 30 years old who had recovered from COVID-19.

CDR3 region: CASSLDSGTEAFF. The DNA for the CDR3 is TGTGCCAGCAGCTTAGACTCCGGCACTGAAGCTTTCTTT. The chain links TRBV7-9 to TRBJ1-1, with D hard to call. Germline assignment: CDR1 SEHNR and CDR2 FQNEAQ (reference sequence). Trimming cost V 1 base and J 4 bases, with 7 bases left between them. The CDR3 contains 13 residues.